What follows is one TCR beta chain and its context. This entry comes from a study of blood T cell repertoires in COVID-19. Trimming took 3 bases from V and 8 from J, leaving 16 bases between them. The germline CDR1 and CDR2 sequences are LNHDA and SQIVND (reference sequence). This CDR3 is built from 14 residues. TCRdb's copy holds only in-frame clones and misses some; the assay was immunoSEQ multiplex PCR. Among about 170,000 clones listed, around four fifths were seen once. Material for sequencing was peripheral blood. The chain employs TRBV19 and TRBJ1-1; the D is unclear. This receptor was taken from a woman of 80 years or more with COVID-19, enrolled during active disease. CDR3 nucleotide sequence: TGTGCCAGTAGTATCGGTATGGGCACGGGAGAAGCTTTCTTT. Its protein is CASSIGMGTGEAFF. Full variable domain (outside the CDR3, taken from reference TRBV19 and TRBJ1-1): DGGITQSPKYLFRKEGQNVTLSCEQNLNHDAMYWYRQDPGQGLRLIYYSQIVNDFQKGDIAEGYSVSREKKESFPLTVTSAQKNPTAFYLCASSIGMGTGEAFFGQGTRLTVV.